Presented here are 13 T cell receptor beta chains from one specimen sequenced in a study of T cell responses to AZD1222 COVID-19 vaccine. Repertoires were generated with immunoSEQ multiplex PCR, while TCRdb's copy carries only in-frame clones and drops some. Here the sample spans 150,000 to 200,000 clones, roughly 94% being singletons. Material: peripheral blood, obtained on day 0 of AZD1222 vaccination. All receptors come from an adult in good health.

This chain links TRBV11-2 with TRBJ2-7; D unclear. Trimming left V 0 bases short and J 10 bases short, with 10 bases between. The CDR3 spans 12 residues. Germline V gene lookup returns CDR1 SGHAT and CDR2 FQNNGV. CDR3 protein: CASSLDGRNQYF. CDR3 nucleotides: TGTGCCAGCAGCTTAGACGGAAGGAACCAGTACTTC.

This clone was counted between two and nine times. The rearrangement uses TRBV15 and TRBJ1-4; D is unclear. Germline CDR1 reads LNHNV; CDR2 reads YYDKDF (reference sequence). The CDR3 spans 14 residues. The germline V and J ends were trimmed by 5 bases and 7 bases, with 14 bases remaining between them. CDR3 sequence: CATSPRKEGEKLFF. The DNA for the CDR3 is TGTGCCACCAGCCCCAGGAAGGAGGGTGAAAAACTGTTTTTT.

Only a few counts were recorded for this clone. This CDR3 is also generated by other DNA sequences in the sample. CDR3 bases: TGTGCCAGCAGTCTCCGACAGGCCTACGAGCAGTACTTC. It encodes CASSLRQAYEQYF. The chain is built from TRBV28 and TRBJ2-7; weak D call: TRBD1 (6 bases). The CDR3 has 13 amino acids. Trimming stripped 5 bases from V and 2 bases from J, with 10 bases between. Per germline, CDR1 MDHEN and CDR2 SYDVKM.

The V gene is TRBV5-1, the J gene TRBJ1-1; tentatively, D is TRBD1 (5 bases). The CDR3 totals 12 residues. Germline assignment: CDR1 SGHRS and CDR2 YFSETQ. V lost 7 bases, J lost 11 bases, and 18 bases lay in between. The CDR3 protein is CASAPNQGYAFF. CDR3 DNA: TGCGCCAGCGCCCCAAACCAGGGATACGCTTTCTTT. Drawing the rest from reference TRBV5-1 and TRBJ1-1, the complete variable domain is KAGVTQTPRYLIKTRGQQVTLSCSPISGHRSVSWYQQTPGQGLQFLFEYFSETQRNKGNFPGRFSGRQFSNSRSEMNVSTLELGDSALYLCASAPNQGYAFFGQGTRLTVV.

The CDR3 DNA is TGTGCCAGCAGCCTAATAAGGACTAGCGGGAGGACATTACCTACCCACAATGAGCAGTTCTTC. Encoded protein: CASSLIRTSGRTLPTHNEQFF. The chain couples TRBV3-1 (or the pseudogene TRBV3-2) to TRBJ2-1; 14 bases agree with TRBD2. Trimming removed 4 bases from V and 5 bases from J; junction bases left unmatched: 19. CDR3 size: 21 residues. CDR1 and CDR2 (germline): LGHDT, YNNKEL (reference sequence).

This chain connects TRBV13 to TRBJ2-7, with a weak D call TRBD2 (5 bases). Germline V gives CDR1 PRHDT, CDR2 FYEKMQ (reference sequence). There are 14 residues in the CDR3. The V and J ends lost 5 bases and 0 bases respectively, with 11 bases between them. For the CDR3, the DNA is TGTGCCAGCAGCCCGGGGATGAGCTCCTACGAGCAGTACTTC. Its protein is CASSPGMSSYEQYF.

The rearrangement joins TRBV3-1 (or the pseudogene TRBV3-2) to TRBJ1-2; 10 positions agree with TRBD1. Trimming took 1 base from V and 6 from J; bases not matched to a gene: 5. The V gene's germline CDR1 is LGHDT and CDR2 YNNKEL (reference sequence). The CDR3 is made up of 15 amino acids. CDR3 protein: CASSQVGTGAHGYTF. The CDR3 DNA reads as TGTGCCAGCAGCCAAGTGGGGACAGGGGCTCATGGCTACACCTTC.

The chain combines TRBV5-1 with TRBJ1-1; TRBD1 matches 9 bases. The CDR3 contains 14 residues. The germline CDR1 and CDR2 sequences are SGHRS and YFSETQ. The ends lost 6 bases at V and 4 bases at J; junction bases unmatched: 7. Here the CDR3 DNA reads TGCGCCAGCACCCCGGGGACAGGGAGCACTGAAGCTTTCTTT. Translating it yields CASTPGTGSTEAFF.

This sequence joins TRBV5-1 and TRBJ1-4; TRBD1 is a possible D gene (5 bases). There are 16 residues in the CDR3. Deletions cut 5 bases from V and 8 bases from J, with 22 bases between. CDR1 is SGHRS, CDR2 YFSETQ, per germline. CDR3 residues: CASSFGGIGETEKLFF. The CDR3 DNA sequence: TGCGCCAGCAGTTTCGGCGGGATAGGGGAAACGGAAAAACTGTTTTTT.

The J gene is TRBJ2-5, the V gene TRBV28; D not resolved. The CDR3 spans 11 residues. Germline CDR1 and CDR2: MDHEN and SYDVKM. The ends were cut back, 8 bases at V and 1 base at J, with 5 bases in the middle. In nucleotides, the CDR3 is TGTGCCAGCTCCGGCCAAGAGACCCAGTACTTC. It encodes CASSGQETQYF.

The chain joins TRBV11-2 to TRBJ2-1; the D gene is possibly TRBD2 (6 bases). The CDR3 length is 17 residues. Trimming cost V 1 base and J 4 bases, with 17 bases left between them. The germline V gene encodes CDR1 SGHAT and CDR2 FQNNGV. CDR3 in amino acids: CASSLGGASEAYNEQFF. The CDR3 coding sequence is TGTGCCAGCAGCTTAGGAGGAGCTAGCGAAGCTTACAATGAGCAGTTCTTC.

The rearrangement joins TRBV27 to TRBJ1-1; D gene uncertain. V was cut by 2 bases and J by 1 base, with 11 bases left in between. The CDR3 extends over 15 amino acids. Germline CDR1 MNHEY, CDR2 SMNVEV (reference sequence). The CDR3 is CASSLQWRANTEAFF. The CDR3 DNA reads TGTGCCAGCAGTTTACAGTGGCGGGCGAACACTGAAGCTTTCTTT.

The chain joins TRBV6-1 to TRBJ2-5; D unclear. Trimming shortened V by 2 bases and J by 5 bases, and 9 bases separated the two germline ends. The CDR3 length is 13 residues. CDR1 MNHNS and CDR2 SASEGT come from the germline V gene. Written as DNA, the CDR3 is TGTGCCAGCAGTGAAAACGGCTGGGAGACCCAGTACTTC. Translating it yields CASSENGWETQYF.